This passage covers 4 T cell receptor beta chains from one sample sequenced in a study of T cell responses to AZD1222 COVID-19 vaccine. TCRdb keeps only in-frame clones here, not all; method: immunoSEQ multiplex PCR. The repertoire consists of 75,000 to 85,000 clones, with around 90% occurring once and the leading ten covering 1.3% to 1.5%. The sequences come from peripheral blood, collected 28 days after the second AZD1222 dose. The receptor set was obtained from an adult who received the AZD1222 COVID-19 vaccine.

V is TRBV24-1 and J is TRBJ1-5; D gene uncertain. The germline CDR1 and CDR2 sequences are KGHDR and SFDVKD. This CDR3 spans 13 amino acids. The V and J ends lost 3 bases and 12 bases respectively, with 14 bases between them. The CDR3 protein is CATSDGPTRDQHF. The CDR3 DNA is TGTGCCACCAGTGATGGACCTACAAGGGACCAGCATTTT.

The table lists this clone with a count of one. The chain recombines TRBV7-9 with TRBJ1-4, with D perhaps TRBD1 (5 bases). V gave up 4 bases and J gave up 1 base, with 16 bases separating them. This CDR3 has 17 residues. The germline CDR1 and CDR2 sequences are SEHNR and FQNEAQ (reference sequence). For the CDR3, the DNA is TGTGCCAGCAGCTCCCCGAGACGACAGCTAACTAATGAAAAACTGTTTTTT. This sequence encodes CASSSPRRQLTNEKLFF.

This clone was seen only a few times. The chain carries TRBV28 and TRBJ2-1; D gene uncertain. CDR1 is MDHEN and CDR2 is SYDVKM in the germline V gene. The CDR3 has 17 amino acids. The V end was cut by 5 bases, the J end by 2 bases, with 19 bases between. Here the CDR3 reads CASSHSGVRSPYNEQFF. The CDR3 DNA reads as TGTGCCAGCAGTCACTCCGGCGTGCGGAGTCCCTACAATGAGCAGTTCTTC.

This clone was seen only once. The chain employs TRBV11-2 and TRBJ2-3, with 8 bases identical to TRBD2. Germline-derived CDR1 and CDR2 are SGHAT and FQNNGV. Trimming took 1 base from V and 0 from J; bases not matched to a gene: 6. The CDR3 consists of 17 residues. The CDR3 is CASSLGGTRRSTDTQYF. The CDR3 coding sequence is TGTGCCAGCAGCTTAGGGGGGACTAGAAGGAGCACAGATACGCAGTATTTT.